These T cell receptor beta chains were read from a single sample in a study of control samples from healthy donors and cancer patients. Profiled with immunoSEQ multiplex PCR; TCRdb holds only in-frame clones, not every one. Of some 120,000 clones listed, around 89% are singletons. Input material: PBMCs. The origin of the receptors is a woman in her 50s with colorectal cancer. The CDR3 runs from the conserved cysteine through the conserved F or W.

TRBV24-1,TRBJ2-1,CATSDFETSGLNEQFF
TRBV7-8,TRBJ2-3,CASRARDTQYF
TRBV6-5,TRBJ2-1,CASSAMGHSDEQFF
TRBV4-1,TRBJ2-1,CASSQSDGAGGPDEQFF
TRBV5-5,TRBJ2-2,CASRSSLNTGELFF
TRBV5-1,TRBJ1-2,CASSSQAGEVYYGYTF
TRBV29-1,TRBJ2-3,CSVAETSSTDTQYF
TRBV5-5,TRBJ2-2,CASSWGVNTGELFF
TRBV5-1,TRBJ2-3,CASSLGLTGDTQYF
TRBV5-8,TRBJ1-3,CASSLIGGPVSGNTIYF
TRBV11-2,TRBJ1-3,CASSKRQDGNTIYF
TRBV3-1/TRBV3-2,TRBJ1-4,CASSQGLWGEKLFF
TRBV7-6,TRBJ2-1,CASSHPSGKRDNEQFF
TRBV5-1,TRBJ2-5,CASQEDRGETQYF
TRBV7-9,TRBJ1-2,CASSLTGGGDGYTF
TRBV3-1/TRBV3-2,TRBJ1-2,CASSQDSRVGYTF
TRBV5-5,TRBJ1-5,CASSFQGNSNQPQHF
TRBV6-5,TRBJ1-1,CASSQDGNTEAFF
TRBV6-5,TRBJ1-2,CASRAVTNYGYTF
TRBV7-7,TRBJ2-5,CASSLGASAGPETQYF
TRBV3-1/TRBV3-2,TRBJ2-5,CASSQDGPGIPAVQETQYF
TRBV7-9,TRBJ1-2,CASSLAGNYGYTF
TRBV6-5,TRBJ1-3,CASSYSPGQGPTIYF
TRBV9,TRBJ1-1,CASSVEDSLNTEAFF
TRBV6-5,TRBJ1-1,CASSWGAAQNTEAFF
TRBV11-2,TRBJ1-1,CASSLASGLGTEAFF
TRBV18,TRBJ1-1,CASSPVGGGGTEAFF
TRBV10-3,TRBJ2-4,CAISESIGQGFENIQYF
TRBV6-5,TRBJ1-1,CASRDRGGLEAFF
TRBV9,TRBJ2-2,CASSPTSGGVTGELFF
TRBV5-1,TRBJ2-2,CASSPGGGQRNTGELFF
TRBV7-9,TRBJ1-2,CASSLRGTPGQGAGGYTF
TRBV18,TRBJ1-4,CASSPDRVEEKLFF
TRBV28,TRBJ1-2,CASEIEGVGGYTF
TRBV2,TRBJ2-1,CASELGTGGNEQFF
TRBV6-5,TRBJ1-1,CASRWTGGINTEAFF
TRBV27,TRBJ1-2,CASSSWDGSYGYTF
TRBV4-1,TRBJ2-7,CASSQDRGTSGRYEQYF
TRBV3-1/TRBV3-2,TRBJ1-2,CASSQDWGIGYTF
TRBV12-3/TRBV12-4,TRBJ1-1,CASATAGVAFF
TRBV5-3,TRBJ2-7,CARSSSQRQGAQIRYEQYF
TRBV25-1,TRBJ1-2,CASRGTGDGYTF
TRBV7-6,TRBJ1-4,CASSLGGAGGEKLFF
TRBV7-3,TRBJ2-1,CASSPSGSYEQFF
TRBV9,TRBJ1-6,CASSVDGTVRSPLHF
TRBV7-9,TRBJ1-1,CASSSDRGNMNTEAFF
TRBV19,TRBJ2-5,CASSIRTSLKETQYF